The sample holds a few counts of the clone carrying this T cell receptor (beta chain). Its antigen is unknown. These data belong to a study of glioma-infiltrating T cells. At the level of the study: Presurgical dexamethasone in glioma patients lasted six or fewer days.

TCR alpha and beta CDR3 regions were amplified from RNA using iRepertoire nested multiplex PCR. For one-step reverse transcription and amplification, about 90-400 ng of tissue mRNA or PBMC total RNA was used. TCRdb passed the multiplex PCR reads through MiXCR, listing each CDR3 protein once. In the table there are around 350,000 distinct CDR3 sequences, roughly 41% of which are singletons. Notes on the study in general: Gliomas, especially low-grade, showed above-expected tissue-blood divergence; non-neoplastic patients showed below. Signature shared blood CDR3 motifs were enriched in low-divergence and depleted in high-divergence patients.

Germline loops: CDR1 MGHDK, CDR2 SYGVNS. The CDR3 sequence is 15 residues long. The ends lost 1 base at V and 1 base at J; junction bases unmatched: 2. Specimen: glioma tissue, nonneoplastic brain tissue, or PBMCs (not recorded which). The TCR was taken from a human donor with low-grade glioma or glioblastoma, undergoing nonglioma brain surgery, or in good health (not recorded which). The chain uses TRBV25-1 and TRBJ1-1; TRBD1 matches 8 bases. Here the CDR3 DNA reads TGTGCCAGCAGTGAATTGGGACAGGAGAACACTGAAGCTTTCTTT. Amino acids: CASSELGQENTEAFF.